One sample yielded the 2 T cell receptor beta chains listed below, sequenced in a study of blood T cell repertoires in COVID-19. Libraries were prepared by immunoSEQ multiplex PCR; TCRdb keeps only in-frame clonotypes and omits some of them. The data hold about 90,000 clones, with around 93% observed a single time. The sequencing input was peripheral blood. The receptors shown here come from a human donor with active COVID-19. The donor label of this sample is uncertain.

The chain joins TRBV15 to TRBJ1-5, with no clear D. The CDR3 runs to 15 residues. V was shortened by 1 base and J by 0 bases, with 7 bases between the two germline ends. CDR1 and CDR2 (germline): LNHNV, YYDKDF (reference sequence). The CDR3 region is CATSRGSYSNQPQHF. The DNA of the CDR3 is TGTGCCACCAGCAGAGGTTCCTATAGCAATCAGCCCCAGCATTTT. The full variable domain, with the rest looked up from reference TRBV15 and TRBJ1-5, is DAMVIQNPRYQVTQFGKPVTLSCSQTLNHNVMYWYQQKSSQAPKLLFHYYDKDFNNEADTPDNFQSRRPNTSFCFLDIRSPGLGDTAMYLCATSRGSYSNQPQHFGDGTRLSIL.

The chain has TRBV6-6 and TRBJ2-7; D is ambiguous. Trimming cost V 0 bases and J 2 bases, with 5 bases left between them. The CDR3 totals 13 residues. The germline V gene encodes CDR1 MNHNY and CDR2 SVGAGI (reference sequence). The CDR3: CASSYSPAYEQYF. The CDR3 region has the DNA TGTGCCAGCAGTTACTCACCAGCCTACGAGCAGTACTTC.